This T cell receptor (beta chain) was sequenced for a study of shared clonotypes between healthy human individuals. Study details: The study used three CD4 naive, three CD4 memory, two CD8 naive and one CD8 memory plate per donor.

V lost 8 bases and J 5 bases, leaving 9 bases between the germline ends. The CDR3 consists of 11 residues. Germline V gene lookup returns CDR1 MNHNY and CDR2 SVGAGI (reference sequence). Study observations and caveats: Among donors, clonotype sharing was expected to be affected by sequencing depth. Naive subsets, compared against memory subsets, generally had larger estimated richness values. It was only blood that was sampled, and tissue repertoires likely differ.

Comments on this clone: Its antigen is undetermined. The sample contains more than one DNA sequence encoding this CDR3.

The method was immunoSEQ multiplex PCR; TCRdb's version includes in-frame clones alone and lacks a portion of them. The table lists more than 2 million clones, approximately 96% of them singletons, with around 0.13% in the top ten. Sequences were obtained from naive CD4+ T cells sorted from blood. Subset in this sample: CD45RA+ positively selected. This chain links TRBV6-6 with TRBJ1-1, with a possible D match to TRBD1 (6 bases). This TCR came from a man aged 18 to 29 in good health. CDR3 protein: CASYRDTEAFF. The CDR3 bases are TGTGCCAGCTACAGGGATACTGAAGCTTTCTTT.